These T cell receptor beta chains were read from a single sample in a study of T cells after yellow fever vaccination. Using its own MiXCR run on the 5' RACE reads, TCRdb lists one record per CDR3 protein. In the table there are a few hundred thousand distinct CDR3 sequences, around 17% of which are singletons. Sequenced material: PBMCs, taken less than 6 days after the first yellow fever vaccination. The source of these receptors is a man aged 18 to 29 who received the YFV17D yellow fever vaccine. The CDR3 runs from the conserved cysteine through the conserved F or W. The order of the fields is J gene, clone size, V gene, D gene, CDR3 protein, CDR3 DNA. D genes are given only for firm matches. A clone size is listed for some rows: how often the clone was seen (once, few, many), or a class if it is expanded.

TRBJ2-2,-,TRBV28,-,CASKGRPGELFF,TGTGCCAGCAAGGGTCGCCCCGGGGAGCTGTTTTTT
TRBJ2-7,-,TRBV27,TRBD2,CATARRGGAYEQYF,TGTGCCACCGCAAGGCGGGGGGGCGCCTACGAGCAGTACTTC
TRBJ1-1,few,TRBV4-1,-,CASSQDDSGSMNTEAFF,TGCGCCAGCAGCCAAGATGACTCAGGTTCCATGAACACTGAAGCTTTCTTT
TRBJ1-5,-,TRBV18,-,CASSPPGRGNQPQHF,TGTGCCAGCTCACCACCGGGGAGGGGCAATCAGCCCCAGCATTTT
TRBJ1-5,-,TRBV20-1,-,CSAVQGRDQPQHF,TGCAGTGCTGTACAGGGTAGGGATCAGCCCCAGCATTTT
TRBJ2-1,-,TRBV12-3/TRBV12-4,-,CASSLRADDYNEQFF,TGTGCCAGCAGTTTACGAGCCGATGACTACAATGAGCAGTTCTTC
TRBJ2-1,-,TRBV6-5,-,CASSYSIIATGNEQFF,TGTGCCAGCAGTTACTCGATAATAGCGACGGGAAATGAGCAGTTCTTC
TRBJ2-3,-,TRBV7-2,TRBD2,CASSLLAGGMTDTQYF,TGTGCCAGCAGCTTACTAGCGGGGGGGATGACAGATACGCAGTATTTT
TRBJ1-1,-,TRBV12-3/TRBV12-4,-,CASSLGGSSTEAFF,TGTGCCAGCAGTTTAGGTGGGAGTAGCACTGAAGCTTTCTTT
TRBJ2-5,-,TRBV20-1,TRBD2,CSAPGGVWETQYF,TGCAGTGCCCCCGGGGGGGTGTGGGAGACCCAGTACTTC
TRBJ2-1,many,TRBV2,-,CASGGALDEQFF,TGTGCCAGCGGCGGGGCTCTGGATGAGCAGTTCTTC
TRBJ2-2,many,TRBV6-5,-,CASSPEGGWTGELFF,TGTGCCAGCAGTCCTGAAGGGGGTTGGACCGGGGAGCTGTTTTTT
TRBJ2-1,-,TRBV29-1,TRBD2,CSVAPPPGLALSYNEQFF,TGCAGCGTAGCCCCTCCACCCGGACTAGCGCTTTCCTACAATGAGCAGTTCTTC
TRBJ2-1,few,TRBV2,TRBD2,CASSDIGGGSSYNEQFF,TGTGCCAGCAGCGATATCGGCGGGGGTAGCTCCTACAATGAGCAGTTCTTC
TRBJ2-1,few,TRBV7-3,-,CASSGNSYNEQFF,TGTGCCAGCAGCGGGAACAGTTACAATGAGCAGTTCTTC
TRBJ1-6,few,TRBV4-2,-,CASSPKSKGVWSPLHF,TGTGCCAGCAGCCCCAAGAGCAAGGGGGTATGGTCACCCCTCCACTTT
TRBJ2-1,-,TRBV11-2,-,CASSSVSRRDRVDEQFF,TGTGCCAGCAGCTCGGTGTCTCGGAGGGACAGAGTGGATGAGCAGTTCTTC
TRBJ1-1,-,TRBV7-9,TRBD1,CASDIGQGAFEAFF,TGTGCCAGCGACATAGGGCAGGGGGCTTTTGAAGCTTTCTTT
TRBJ2-3,-,TRBV5-4,-,CASSFEVTSTDTQYF,TGTGCCAGCAGCTTCGAAGTGACGTCCACAGATACGCAGTATTTT
TRBJ2-3,few,TRBV6-1,-,CASIEWKGQTGVFYTQYF,TGTGCCAGCATCGAATGGAAGGGTCAGACCGGGGTGTTTTATACGCAGTATTTT
TRBJ2-1,-,TRBV4-2,-,CASSQALDGRYNEQFF,TGTGCCAGCAGCCAAGCTTTGGACGGTCGATACAATGAGCAGTTCTTC
TRBJ2-7,-,TRBV25-1,TRBD1,CASGQDSYEQYF,TGTGCCAGCGGACAGGACTCCTACGAGCAGTACTTC
TRBJ1-5,-,TRBV20-1,-,CSARGFNQPQHF,TGCAGTGCTAGGGGATTCAATCAGCCCCAGCATTTT
TRBJ2-7,few,TRBV12-3/TRBV12-4,TRBD2,CASSFRGGEQYF,TGTGCCAGCAGTTTCCGGGGGGGCGAGCAGTACTTC
TRBJ1-5,few,TRBV24-1,-,CATSDDGSQPQHF,TGTGCCACCAGTGATGACGGGTCTCAGCCCCAGCATTTT
TRBJ2-1,-,TRBV15,-,CATSSMGGDEQFF,TGTGCCACCAGTTCAATGGGGGGAGATGAGCAGTTCTTC
TRBJ2-1,few,TRBV5-6,-,CASSLWFGMEYNEQFF,TGTGCCAGCAGCTTGTGGTTCGGCATGGAATACAATGAGCAGTTCTTC
TRBJ1-6,few,TRBV4-3,-,CASSQEGAYSPLHF,TGCGCCAGCAGCCAGGAAGGGGCCTATTCACCCCTCCACTTT
TRBJ2-5,-,TRBV2,-,CASSSPGAPQETQYF,TGTGCCAGCAGTTCTCCAGGGGCCCCCCAAGAGACCCAGTACTTC
TRBJ1-4,few,TRBV7-9,-,CASRLGSRAVNEKLFF,TGTGCCAGCAGACTAGGTTCCAGGGCTGTCAATGAAAAACTGTTTTTT
TRBJ2-4,few,TRBV7-9,-,CASRGERDNKNIQYF,TGTGCCAGCAGGGGCGAGCGGGACAATAAAAACATTCAGTACTTC
TRBJ1-2,once,TRBV6-5,-,CASSYSRVRGYTF,TGTGCCAGCAGTTACTCTAGGGTTCGGGGCTACACCTTC
TRBJ2-2,-,TRBV19,-,CASSMERGSNTGELFF,TGTGCCAGTAGTATGGAGAGGGGGTCGAACACCGGGGAGCTGTTTTTT
TRBJ1-5,-,TRBV28,TRBD1,CASSWGGTGENQPQHF,TGTGCCAGCAGTTGGGGCGGGACAGGGGAGAATCAGCCCCAGCATTTT
TRBJ2-4,-,TRBV20-1,-,CSASDRHGLTKNIQYF,TGCAGTGCTAGTGATAGACATGGCCTAACCAAAAACATTCAGTACTTC
TRBJ2-5,-,TRBV5-1,-,CASSPQTQQGETQYF,TGCGCCAGCAGCCCTCAAACACAACAGGGAGAGACCCAGTACTTC
TRBJ2-1,few,TRBV20-1,TRBD2,CSARGTSGGIHNEQFF,TGCAGTGCTAGGGGGACTAGCGGGGGGATTCACAATGAGCAGTTCTTC
TRBJ2-3,few,TRBV2,TRBD2,CASSALTSGGAGRQYF,TGTGCCAGCAGTGCTTTGACTAGCGGGGGGGCCGGCAGGCAGTATTTT
TRBJ2-3,-,TRBV29-1,-,CSVGGLALLNTDTQYF,TGCAGCGTTGGGGGGCTAGCCCTGCTGAACACAGATACGCAGTATTTT